This T cell receptor beta chain was sequenced in a study of OX40 agonist ivuxolimab in advanced cancers. V shed 4 bases and J 6 bases; nucleotides not matched to a gene: 8. The germline gives CDR1 SGHNT, CDR2 YYREEE (reference sequence). The CDR3 contains 14 residues. The method was immunoSEQ multiplex PCR; TCRdb's version includes in-frame clones alone and lacks a portion of them. The repertoire includes more than 85,000 clones, roughly 90% of them detected once, and about 0.25% sits in the top ten. The chain carries TRBV5-4 and TRBJ2-3, with 7 nucleotides matching TRBD2. This clonotype was sampled from an adult with an advanced solid tumor such as melanoma, head and neck, liver or kidney cancer. Sequences were derived from CD4+ or CD8+ T cells sorted from blood, sampled in a trial of the OX40 agonist ivuxolimab. CDR3 residues: CASSGRDYLDTQYF. The DNA for the CDR3 is TGTGCCAGCAGCGGGAGGGACTATCTGGATACGCAGTATTTT.